This note documents a single TCR beta chain sequence. The antigen remains undetermined. Investigators reverse transcribed all isolated RNA, so they sequenced expressed TCRB transcripts. TCRdb keeps only in-frame clones here, not all; method: immunoSEQ multiplex PCR. The sample lists roughly 610,000 clones, roughly 15% occurring once. Cells sorted by CD45RO/CCR7/CD25/CD127/CD95/CD27 comprised CD4+ naive, central memory, regulatory and stem cell-like memory cells. This sample was included in a study of beta chain features in type 1 diabetes. Background on the study: Healthy donors and patients showed comparable age, gender and cell yields. Across all samples, 100 million to 130 million sorted cells were examined. Whole-study findings and limits: Among patients, naive, central memory and Treg TCRB repertoires appeared more similar than among healthy donors.

J lost 6 bases, V lost 2 bases, and 2 bases had no gene match. There are 13 residues in the CDR3. The germline V gene encodes CDR1 SGHNT and CDR2 YYREEE (reference sequence). J is TRBJ2-5 and V is TRBV5-4; 9 nucleotides align to TRBD1. Sequencing was done on a sample of naive CD4+ T cells from blood. This receptor was taken from a young man in good health. In DNA, the CDR3 is TGTGCCAGCAGCTTTGACAGGGGGAAGACCCAGTACTTC. This codes for CASSFDRGKTQYF.